This entry lists 14 T cell receptor beta chains sequenced from one sample in a study of blood T cell repertoires in COVID-19. This table comes from immunoSEQ multiplex PCR, and its TCRdb copy is limited to in-frame clones, with some not included. The sample carries approximately 150,000 clones, under 95% recorded once. Specimen: peripheral blood. The receptor source for this set is a man between 18 and 35 years old with COVID-19, enrolled during active disease.

With respect to this clone: Distinct nucleotide sequences in the sample also encode this CDR3. The chain carries TRBV12-3 or TRBV12-4 and TRBJ1-5; D might be TRBD1 (6 bases). CDR3 length: 13 residues. The V end lost 5 bases, the J end lost 4 bases, and 9 bases lay between the germline ends. CDR3 loop: CASSLGQNQPQHF. DNA of the CDR3: TGTGCCAGCAGTCTAGGACAGAATCAGCCCCAGCATTTT.

This chain uses TRBV28 with TRBJ1-3; D is possibly TRBD1 (5 bases). CDR1 is MDHEN, CDR2 SYDVKM, per germline. The V end lost 5 bases, the J end lost 0 bases, and 14 bases lay between the germline ends. The CDR3 is 16 amino acids. The CDR3, as DNA: TGTGCCAGCAGTCCAAGGGGAGGGATCTCTGGAAACACCATATATTTT. Residues: CASSPRGGISGNTIYF. The whole variable domain, remainder taken from reference TRBV28 and TRBJ1-3, is DVKVTQSSRYLVKRTGEKVFLECVQDMDHENMFWYRQDPGLGLRLIYFSYDVKMKEKGDIPEGYSVSREKKERFSLILESASTNQTSMYLCASSPRGGISGNTIYFGEGSWLTVV.

This clone was recorded a few times. The chain uses TRBV19 and TRBJ1-6; 10 bases agree with TRBD1. Germline V lookup: CDR1 LNHDA, CDR2 SQIVND (reference sequence). The V segment lost 7 bases and the J segment 10 bases; nucleotides outside the gene matches: 7. The CDR3 loop spans 14 amino acids. The CDR3: CASNTDRGPSPLHF. CDR3 bases: TGTGCCAGTAATACCGACAGGGGGCCATCACCCCTCCACTTT.

This chain links TRBV5-1 with TRBJ1-1; D call uncertain. Germline CDR1 reads SGHRS; CDR2 reads YFSETQ. Trimming shortened V by 0 bases and J by 0 bases, and 3 bases separated the two germline ends. The CDR3 covers 13 residues. The CDR3 protein is CASSLELNTEAFF. CDR3 sequence (DNA): TGCGCCAGCAGCTTGGAGCTGAACACTGAAGCTTTCTTT. The variable domain in full, completed from reference TRBV5-1 and TRBJ1-1, reads KAGVTQTPRYLIKTRGQQVTLSCSPISGHRSVSWYQQTPGQGLQFLFEYFSETQRNKGNFPGRFSGRQFSNSRSEMNVSTLELGDSALYLCASSLELNTEAFFGQGTRLTVV.

The rearrangement uses TRBV11-2 and TRBJ1-2; 8 positions match TRBD1. The CDR3 consists of 14 residues. V was pared by 5 bases and J by 8 bases, with 10 bases of the junction left unmatched. CDR1 is SGHAT, CDR2 FQNNGV, per germline. CDR3 in DNA: TGTGCCAGCAGCACCGGACAGGGCCTCGGGGGCTACACCTTC. Translated, it gives CASSTGQGLGGYTF.

V gene TRBV5-4 combines with J gene TRBJ2-1, with unresolved D. The germline V gene encodes CDR1 SGHNT and CDR2 YYREEE (reference sequence). V lost 2 bases and J 9 bases, leaving 9 bases between the germline ends. The CDR3 contains 12 residues. CDR3 residues: CASSFNAGEQFF. The CDR3 DNA reads TGTGCCAGCAGCTTTAACGCCGGTGAGCAGTTCTTC.

The chain couples TRBV7-2 to TRBJ2-7; a possible D gene is TRBD2 (6 bases). Germline CDR1 reads SGHTA; CDR2 reads FQGNSA. The CDR3 is 15 amino acids. V was clipped by 0 bases and J by 2 bases, with 11 bases between them. As DNA, the CDR3 is TGTGCCAGCAGCTTAGCGTGGCGGGGCCCCTACGAGCAGTACTTC. Encoded protein: CASSLAWRGPYEQYF.

The gene calls are TRBV18 and TRBJ2-6; possibly TRBD2 for D (5 bases). The CDR3 contains 14 residues. Germline CDR1 KGHSH, CDR2 LQKENI. V was cut by 3 bases and J by 3 bases, with 6 bases left in between. CDR3 residues: CASSPRGGANVLTF. The CDR3 DNA reads TGTGCCAGCTCACCTCGGGGTGGGGCCAACGTCCTGACTTTC.

The chain has TRBV9 and TRBJ1-6, with unresolved D. The CDR3 contains 16 residues. In germline, CDR1 is SGDLS, CDR2 YYNGEE. V was trimmed by 3 bases and J by 4 bases, leaving 14 bases between them. The CDR3 region is CASSASASDYNSPLHF. CDR3 coding DNA: TGTGCCAGCAGCGCCTCCGCCTCAGATTATAATTCACCCCTCCACTTT.

This chain links TRBV5-6 with TRBJ2-5, with 8 bases matching TRBD2. Looked up from germline, CDR1 is SGHDT and CDR2 is YYEEEE. The CDR3 loop spans 15 amino acids. Unmatched junction bases numbered 9, after V lost 4 bases and J lost 4 bases. CDR3: CASSPIGRALETQYF. The CDR3 nucleotides read TGTGCCAGCAGCCCCATCGGGAGGGCCTTAGAGACCCAGTACTTC.

J is TRBJ2-3 and V is TRBV9, with D perhaps matching TRBD2 (7 bases). V lost 7 bases and J lost 4, with 10 bases in between. In germline, CDR1 is SGDLS, CDR2 YYNGEE. The CDR3 covers 12 residues. The DNA of the CDR3 is TGTGCCAGCGGGAGGGGGGCAGATACGCAGTATTTT. It specifies CASGRGADTQYF.

The genes are TRBV4-2 and TRBJ1-3, with D unclear. V was pared by 1 base and J by 2 bases, with 12 bases between. Per the germline V gene, CDR1 is LGHNA and CDR2 is YNFKEQ. This CDR3 is built from 16 residues. The CDR3 reads CASSQGTGSAGNTIYF. CDR3 DNA: TGTGCCAGCAGCCAAGGTACGGGTTCAGCTGGAAACACCATATATTTT.

The gene calls are TRBV7-2 and TRBJ2-7; the D is unclear. Germline values: CDR1 SGHTA, CDR2 FQGNSA. Trimming took off 8 bases at V and 4 bases at J, with 15 bases between the two ends. There are 13 residues in the CDR3. The CDR3, as DNA: TGTGCCAGCGCCTGGCGGTCTAGGTACGAGCAGTACTTC. It translates to CASAWRSRYEQYF.

The gene calls are TRBV7-9 and TRBJ2-1, with a tentative D call TRBD2 (6 bases). The CDR3 runs to 12 residues. Germline V gene data show CDR1 as SEHNR and CDR2 as FQNEAQ (reference sequence). V was pared by 3 bases and J by 8 bases, with 8 bases between. Here the CDR3 reads CASSFGGDEQFF. CDR3 bases: TGTGCCAGCAGCTTCGGGGGTGATGAGCAGTTCTTC.